The next 27 T cell receptor beta chains were all read from a single sample in a study of blood T cells in healthy people across ages. PCR was performed a second time for about 7 to 12 cycles using a sample-barcoded 5' primer and a J-beta primer mix. TCRdb independently ran MiXCR on the 5' RACE reads; one entry per CDR3 protein. The sample records around 870,000 distinct CDR3 sequences, more than 25% being singletons. The sequencing input was blood. Every receptor here comes from an elderly woman in good health.

Turning to this clonotype: This may be a read error, as it is one base from a much larger clone. The chain couples TRBV20-1 to TRBJ1-2; D gene ambiguous. The CDR3 has 14 residues. CDR1 is DFQATT and CDR2 is SNEGSKA in the germline V gene (reference sequence). The CDR3: CSAKPASTHYGHTF. CDR3 DNA sequence: TGCAGTGCCAAACCGGCCTCTACCCACTATGGCCACACCTTC.

A few counts support this clonotype. A much more abundant neighbour one base away suggests this may be a read error. The chain has TRBV12-3 or TRBV12-4 and TRBJ2-5; D remains unclear. V was clipped by 1 base and J by 11 bases, with 23 bases between them. The CDR3 extends over 16 amino acids. The CDR3 DNA reads as TGTGCCAGCAGTTTAGAGGTCTATGGGTCCTACAATGAGCAGTACTTC. This translates into CASSLEVYGSYNEQYF.

The chain has TRBV18 and TRBJ2-5; the D call may be TRBD1 or TRBD2 (7 bases each). The CDR3 covers 14 residues. Trimming shortened V by 6 bases and J by 0 bases, and 11 bases separated the two germline ends. CDR1 and CDR2 from the germline V gene are KGHSH and LQKENI. CDR3 nucleotide sequence: TGTGCCAGCTCCCCAGGGGGGGACCAAGAGACCCAGTACTTC. This gives the protein CASSPGGDQETQYF.

This clonotype showed up many times. This sequence joins TRBV5-4 and TRBJ2-5; 7 nucleotides match TRBD2. V dropped 4 bases and J dropped 3; count of bases not matched to a gene: 9. From germline, CDR1 is SGHNT and CDR2 YYREEE (reference sequence). The CDR3 extends over 15 amino acids. The CDR3 DNA follows: TGTGCCAGCAGCCCCGTTGGCGGGGGAAAAGAGACCCAGTACTTC. This translates into CASSPVGGGKETQYF. Full variable domain (outside the CDR3, taken from reference TRBV5-4 and TRBJ2-5): ETGVTQSPTHLIKTRGQQVTLRCSSQSGHNTVSWYQQALGQGPQFIFQYYREEENGRGNFPPRFSGLQFPNYSSELNVNALELDDSALYLCASSPVGGGKETQYFGPGTRLLVL.

This clonotype occurred many times. The gene calls are TRBV6-2 or TRBV6-3 and TRBJ2-1, with 11 nucleotides matching TRBD2. Germline CDR1 is MNHEY and CDR2 is SVGEGT. The CDR3 sequence is 16 residues long. The J segment lost 0 bases and the V segment lost 6 bases, leaving 4 bases of the junction unmatched. The CDR3 region is CASSPGLAGSYNEQFF. The CDR3 region has the DNA TGTGCCAGCAGCCCCGGACTAGCGGGCTCCTACAATGAGCAGTTCTTC.

This clonotype was found many times. The chain has TRBV7-9 and TRBJ2-5; no clear D gene. The CDR3 length is 18 residues. V was trimmed by 1 base and J by 2 bases, leaving 20 bases between them. Germline V lookup: CDR1 SEHNR, CDR2 FQNEAQ (reference sequence). Here the CDR3 DNA reads TGTGCCAGCAGCTTAGTAGTAATTTGGGATCCTGCGCAAGAGACCCAGTACTTC. Its protein product is CASSLVVIWDPAQETQYF.

In regard to this clonotype: Sequence at one end of the junction differs from germline and may be a read error. The rearrangement links TRBV27 to TRBJ2-1; D is undetermined. CDR1 is MNHEY, CDR2 SMNVEV, per germline (reference sequence). The CDR3 has 15 amino acids. CDR3 loop: CASSLGRKPVSEQFF. The CDR3 DNA sequence: TGCGCCAGCAGCCTTGGCCGGAAGCCCGTAAGTGAGCAGTTCTTC.

This clonotype was counted only a few times. The rearrangement uses TRBV9 and TRBJ2-2; D remains unclear. Per the germline V gene, CDR1 is SGDLS and CDR2 is YYNGEE. The CDR3 length is 16 residues. V was trimmed by 0 bases and J by 0 bases, leaving 9 bases between them. CDR3 sequence reads: CASSVGYQPNTGELFF. CDR3 DNA: TGTGCCAGCAGCGTAGGATATCAACCGAACACCGGGGAGCTGTTTTTT. Supplemented by reference TRBV9 and TRBJ2-2, the full variable domain reads DSGVTQTPKHLITATGQRVTLRCSPRSGDLSVYWYQQSLDQGLQFLIQYYNGEERAKGNILERFSAQQFPDLHSELNLSSLELGDSALYFCASSVGYQPNTGELFFGEGSRLTVL.

Comment on this clonotype: A read error may explain this, as a much larger clone is one base away. The chain couples TRBV6-2 or TRBV6-3 to TRBJ2-5; no clear D gene. This CDR3 contains 14 residues. Germline V lookup: CDR1 MNHEY, CDR2 SVGEGT. V gave up 0 bases and J gave up 11 bases, with 16 bases separating them. The DNA of the CDR3 is TGTGCCAGCAGTTACTCGATGTTGAGATATGAGCAGTACTTC. Translation: CASSYSMLRYEQYF.

This sequence joins TRBV12-3 or TRBV12-4 and TRBJ2-5; D may be TRBD2 (6 bases). Trimming stripped 6 bases from V and 11 bases from J, with 22 bases between. CDR3 length: 14 residues. The CDR3 DNA sequence: TGTGCCAGCAGGACCGGGACTGAAACCTACGAACAGTACTTC. Protein sequence: CASRTGTETYEQYF.

Ten or more counts support this clonotype. The chain couples TRBV15 to TRBJ2-1, with 8 bases aligning to TRBD1. The junction had 9 bases not matched to a gene; V was cut back by 0 bases and J by 8 bases. Germline assignment: CDR1 LNHNV and CDR2 YYDKDF (reference sequence). The CDR3 runs 16 residues. This CDR3 reads CATSRDAGQGLDEQFF. The DNA of the CDR3 is TGTGCCACCAGCAGAGATGCCGGACAGGGATTGGATGAGCAGTTCTTC.

This chain connects TRBV5-1 to TRBJ2-7; D may be TRBD1 (6 bases). V lost 6 bases and J 1 base, leaving 17 bases between the germline ends. The CDR3 extends over 15 amino acids. Germline assignment: CDR1 SGHRS and CDR2 YFSETQ. The chain's CDR3 is CASTRGGQNSYEQYF. The CDR3 DNA follows: TGCGCCAGCACAAGAGGCGGACAGAATTCCTACGAGCAGTACTTC.

This clonotype was observed once. This CDR3 is missing its conserved last phenylalanine or tryptophan, likely due to a read error. The chain has TRBV20-1 and TRBJ2-7; maybe TRBD2 (5 bases). This CDR3 is built from 11 residues. Germline CDR1 reads DFQATT; CDR2 reads SNEGSKA (reference sequence). DNA for the CDR3: TGCAGTACTAGGCCCCGCGAGCCCCAGTACTTA. Its translation is CSTRPREPQYL.

CDR3 amino acids: CASSPDSGTDTQYF. The CDR3 DNA reads as TGTGCCAGCAGTCCGGACAGCGGCACAGATACGCAGTATTTT. This chain uses TRBV7-9 with TRBJ2-3; TRBD1 is a possible D gene (6 bases). Germline V CDR1 and CDR2: SEHNR, FQNEAQ (reference sequence). The V gene lost 6 bases and the J gene lost 1 base, with 11 bases spanning the gap. This CDR3 contains 14 residues.

This clonotype was seen ten or more times. The rearrangement links TRBV19 to TRBJ1-1; TRBD1 is a possible D gene (6 bases). Trimming pared 5 bases from V and 11 bases from J, leaving 18 bases between. CDR1 and CDR2 from the germline V gene are LNHDA and SQIVND (reference sequence). The length of the CDR3 is 13 residues. The CDR3 here is CASSPQQGLLAFF. CDR3 coding DNA: TGTGCCAGTAGTCCCCAACAGGGATTATTGGCTTTCTTT.

This clonotype was detected many times. The chain couples TRBV6-2 or TRBV6-3 to TRBJ2-3, with no clear D. V was trimmed by 6 bases and J by 1 base, leaving 8 bases between them. The CDR3 covers 13 residues. From germline, CDR1 is MNHEY and CDR2 SVGEGT. DNA of the CDR3: TGTGCCAGCAGCTTTCCAGGCACAGATACGCAGTATTTT. Encoded protein: CASSFPGTDTQYF.

This clonotype was picked up a small number of times. The chain uses TRBV6-7 and TRBJ2-7; TRBD2 aligns across 10 bases. TRBV6-7 is an ORF; its function is uncertain. This CDR3 region has 17 residues. V shed 1 base, J shed 7 bases, and the junction held 13 bases outside the gene matches. CDR3 region: CASSYYIKREGRDEQYF. The CDR3 DNA sequence: TGTGCCAGCAGTTACTATATCAAGCGGGAGGGCAGAGATGAGCAGTACTTC.

About this clonotype itself: Since a much larger clone is just one base distant, this may be a read error. This sequence joins TRBV5-1 and TRBJ2-5, with D tentatively TRBD2 (6 bases). This CDR3 spans 15 amino acids. Trimming shortened V by 0 bases and J by 4 bases, and 13 bases separated the two germline ends. The germline V gene has CDR1 SGHRS and CDR2 YFSETQ. The CDR3 coding sequence is TGCGCCAGCAGCTTGGGGGAGGTTCCCATAGAGACCCAGTACTTC. It translates to CASSLGEVPIETQYF.

Regarding this clonotype: This may stem from a read error, because a much larger clone lies one nucleotide away. The chain combines TRBV27 with TRBJ2-7, with D possibly being TRBD2 (6 bases). The germline V and J ends were trimmed by 11 bases and 6 bases, with 14 bases remaining between them. CDR1 and CDR2 (germline): MNHEY, SMNVEV (reference sequence). This CDR3 is 11 amino acids long. This chain's CDR3 is CAGGGVAEQYF. CDR3 nucleotides: TGTGCCGGCGGAGGGGTGGCCGAGCAGTACTTC.

This clonotype came up many times. The rearrangement joins TRBV7-9 to TRBJ2-7, with D unclear. The ends were cut back, 3 bases at V and 4 bases at J, with 7 bases in the middle. Germline assignment: CDR1 SEHNR and CDR2 FQNEAQ (reference sequence). The CDR3 extends over 12 amino acids. CDR3 coding DNA: TGTGCCAGCAGCTTTCTGATATACGAGCAGTACTTC. Translation: CASSFLIYEQYF.

In its sample, this clonotype was seen a few times. Being one base from a much bigger clone, this may be a read error. The chain has TRBV20-1 and TRBJ2-7, with TRBD2 identical over 8 bases. The germline V gene encodes CDR1 DFQATT and CDR2 SNEGSKA (reference sequence). The CDR3 loop spans 15 amino acids. With V trimmed by 1 base and J by 3 bases, 8 bases remained unmatched. The CDR3 loop is CSARASGGKGYEQYF. CDR3 nucleotides: TGCAGTGCTAGAGCAAGCGGGGGAAAAGGCTACGAGCAGTACTTC.

Many counts were recorded for this clonotype. The chain combines TRBV7-9 with TRBJ2-7; 12 nucleotides match TRBD2. Germline-derived CDR1 and CDR2 are SEHNR and FQNEAQ (reference sequence). The CDR3 is 15 amino acids. Trimming cost V 5 bases and J 2 bases; bases outside gene matches: 4. The CDR3 here is CASSHSSGGAYEQYF. For the CDR3, the DNA is TGTGCCAGCAGCCATTCTAGCGGGGGGGCCTACGAGCAGTACTTC.

This chain links TRBV3-1 with TRBJ2-3; TRBD2 matches at 9 bases. There are 18 residues in the CDR3. Per the germline V gene, CDR1 is LGHDT and CDR2 is YNNKEL (reference sequence). The V segment lost 0 bases and the J segment 0 bases; nucleotides outside the gene matches: 7. The CDR3 spells CASSQDPGLAGSTDTQYF. CDR3 sequence (DNA): TGTGCCAGCAGCCAAGATCCGGGTCTAGCGGGGAGCACAGATACGCAGTATTTT.

The chain has TRBV6-1 and TRBJ1-1; 8 positions match TRBD1. This CDR3 comprises 14 residues. The V gene end was trimmed by 4 bases and the J gene end by 5 bases; junction bases not matched to a gene: 6. Germline assignment: CDR1 MNHNS and CDR2 SASEGT. The CDR3 coding sequence is TGTGCCAGCAGTGTAACAGGGGGTAGGACTGAAGCTTTCTTT. It encodes CASSVTGGRTEAFF.

Of note for this clonotype: A junction boundary mismatches the germline segment, possibly from a read error. DNA for the CDR3: TGTTCCAGCAGCTTAGCCACAGCCTACAAGGGGGGCTACACCTTC. This translates into CSSSLATAYKGGYTF. The chain is built from TRBV7-2 and TRBJ1-2, with D possibly being TRBD1 (5 bases). Germline CDR1 reads SGHTA; CDR2 reads FQGNSA. CDR3 length: 15 amino acids.

The chain combines TRBV7-9 with TRBJ1-2; 9 bases fit TRBD1. V lost 4 bases to trimming and J lost 4 bases; unmatched junction nucleotides: 4. This CDR3 has 14 residues. Germline V gene lookup returns CDR1 SEHNR and CDR2 FQNEAQ (reference sequence). CDR3 sequence (DNA): TGTGCCAGCAGCTCCACAGGGGGCGCCTATGGCTACACCTTC. It translates to CASSSTGGAYGYTF.

This clonotype was seen a handful of times. J is TRBJ2-5 and V is TRBV4-3; the D gene is possibly TRBD1 (6 bases). Trimming pared 1 base from V and 11 bases from J, leaving 29 bases between. Germline CDR1 is LGHNA and CDR2 is YSLEER. This CDR3 has 18 amino acids. In nucleotides, the CDR3 is TGCGCCAGCAGCCAAGGAACGTCCTGGGACACGGGCGACAAAGAGCAGTACTTC. This translates into CASSQGTSWDTGDKEQYF.